The rows below give T cell receptor beta chains drawn from one sample of a study of T cells in Graves' hyperthyroidism and ophthalmopathy. TCRdb itself ran the multiplex PCR reads through MiXCR, one entry per CDR3 protein. The table records roughly 380,000 distinct CDR3 sequences, approximately 13% of them present only once. The specimen was blood. These receptors originate from a man aged 25-45 years with Graves' hyperthyroidism that later progressed to Graves' ophthalmopathy. The CDR3 runs from the conserved cysteine through the conserved F or W. Fields, in order: J gene, CDR3 length, clone size, V gene, D gene, CDR3 protein, CDR3 DNA. D genes are given only for firm matches. Clone sizes are given selectively: once, few, many, or a class where the clone is expanded.

J gene: TRBJ2-5; CDR3 length: 14; clone size: many; V gene: TRBV11-2; D gene: -; CDR3 protein: CASSSPTGRETQYF; CDR3 DNA: TGTGCCAGCAGCTCCCCAACCGGTAGAGAGACCCAGTACTTC
J gene: TRBJ2-7; CDR3 length: 15; clone size: many; V gene: TRBV27; D gene: -; CDR3 protein: CASSLHGGGQNEQYF; CDR3 DNA: TGTGCCAGCAGTTTACACGGGGGGGGACAGAACGAGCAGTACTTC
J gene: TRBJ2-7; CDR3 length: 14; clone size: many; V gene: TRBV20-1; D gene: TRBD2; CDR3 protein: CSASFSSGGYEQYF; CDR3 DNA: TGCAGTGCTAGCTTCTCTAGCGGGGGTTACGAGCAGTACTTC
J gene: TRBJ1-1; CDR3 length: 15; clone size: once; V gene: TRBV4-1; D gene: -; CDR3 protein: CASIQGPGHPREAFF; CDR3 DNA: TGCGCCAGCATCCAAGGGCCGGGACACCCAAGGGAAGCTTTCTTT
J gene: TRBJ1-2; CDR3 length: 17; clone size: -; V gene: TRBV14; D gene: TRBD1; CDR3 protein: CASSRGPGGQMNYGYTF; CDR3 DNA: TGTGCCAGCAGCCGAGGTCCCGGGGGACAGATGAACTATGGCTACACCTTC
J gene: TRBJ2-1; CDR3 length: 13; clone size: -; V gene: TRBV7-3; D gene: TRBD1; CDR3 protein: CASSWDRNNEQFF; CDR3 DNA: TGTGCCAGCAGCTGGGACAGAAACAATGAGCAGTTCTTC
J gene: TRBJ2-7; CDR3 length: 17; clone size: few; V gene: TRBV7-3; D gene: -; CDR3 protein: CASSLTGALGGSRKQYF; CDR3 DNA: TGTGCCAGCAGCTTAACCGGGGCCCTTGGAGGGTCTAGGAAGCAGTACTTC
J gene: TRBJ2-1; CDR3 length: 15; clone size: -; V gene: TRBV12-3/TRBV12-4; D gene: -; CDR3 protein: CASSLETGGHNEQFF; CDR3 DNA: TGTGCCAGCAGTTTAGAGACAGGCGGGCACAATGAGCAGTTCTTC
J gene: TRBJ2-7; CDR3 length: 15; clone size: few; V gene: TRBV19; D gene: TRBD1; CDR3 protein: CASSRRGDRSYEQYF; CDR3 DNA: TGTGCCAGTAGTAGGAGGGGGGACAGGTCCTACGAGCAGTACTTC
J gene: TRBJ1-2; CDR3 length: 12; clone size: many; V gene: TRBV6-1; D gene: -; CDR3 protein: CASSYSTGGYTF; CDR3 DNA: TGTGCCAGCAGTTATTCAACCGGGGGCTACACCTTC
J gene: TRBJ1-4; CDR3 length: 14; clone size: many; V gene: TRBV27; D gene: -; CDR3 protein: CASSFGGPNEKLFF; CDR3 DNA: TGTGCCAGCAGTTTTGGGGGGCCTAATGAAAAACTGTTTTTT
J gene: TRBJ2-2; CDR3 length: 15; clone size: many; V gene: TRBV12-3/TRBV12-4; D gene: -; CDR3 protein: CASRRAGTGTGELFF; CDR3 DNA: TGTGCCAGCCGTCGGGCGGGGACCGGCACCGGGGAGCTGTTTTTT